Following are 20 T cell receptor beta chains from one sample sequenced in a study of response to subunit inactivated influenza vaccine. One entry per CDR3 protein, called by TCRdb with MiXCR from the RT-PCR reads. The sample includes 530,000 or so distinct CDR3 sequences, roughly 25% of them seen just once. The source material was CD4+ T cells sorted from PBMCs, sampled roughly 5 days after vaccination. The receptors were sampled from a man between 45 and 60 years old who received an inactivated influenza vaccine.

The rearrangement joins TRBV20-1 to TRBJ2-5; TRBD1 or TRBD2 may be the D gene (6 bases each). The germline V gene has CDR1 DFQATT and CDR2 SNEGSKA (reference sequence). The CDR3 extends over 14 amino acids. V lost 6 bases and J lost 5, with 19 bases in between. CDR3 bases: TGCAGTGCGCCCGTCTGGGGGGCCCGGGAGACCCAGTACTTC. This gives the protein CSAPVWGARETQYF.

V gene TRBV7-9 combines with J gene TRBJ1-3; TRBD1 is a possible D gene (6 bases). The germline gives CDR1 SEHNR, CDR2 FQNEAQ (reference sequence). Trimming stripped 7 bases from V and 6 bases from J, with 16 bases between. The CDR3 has 14 amino acids. The CDR3, as DNA: TGTGCCAGCACCGTTCGGACAGCGCAAAACACCATATATTTT. This encodes CASTVRTAQNTIYF.

This clonotype turned up a few times. The CDR3 protein is CASSQEGRQSEAFF. Here the CDR3 DNA reads TGTGCCAGCAGCCAAGAGGGACGGCAGAGTGAAGCTTTCTTT. This chain links TRBV3-1 with TRBJ1-1; D is perhaps TRBD1 (5 bases). Germline V gene data show CDR1 as LGHDT and CDR2 as YNNKEL (reference sequence). This CDR3 has 14 residues. The V end was cut by 0 bases, the J end by 7 bases, with 12 bases between.

This clonotype was observed a few times. The rearrangement uses TRBV2 and TRBJ2-1; tentative D call: TRBD2 (6 bases). The CDR3 totals 14 residues. Germline V CDR1 and CDR2: SNHLY, FYNNEI. V was cut by 3 bases and J by 3 bases, with 9 bases left in between. This chain's CDR3 is CASSDREFYNEQFF. The CDR3 coding sequence is TGTGCCAGCAGTGATCGGGAGTTCTACAATGAGCAGTTCTTC. Looking up the rest from reference TRBV2 and TRBJ2-1 gives the full variable domain: EPEVTQTPSHQVTQMGQEVILRCVPISNHLYFYWYRQILGQKVEFLVSFYNNEISEKSEIFDDQFSVERPDGSNFTLKIRSTKLEDSAMYFCASSDREFYNEQFFGPGTRLTVL.

The chain links TRBV4-3 to TRBJ2-7; the match to TRBD1 covers 7 bases. This CDR3 region has 13 residues. The V and J ends lost 8 bases and 6 bases, in that order; junction bases with no gene match: 10. Germline V CDR1 and CDR2: LGHNA, YSLEER. Here the CDR3 DNA reads TGCGCCAGCTCCCGAATTGCAGGGGGCGAGCAGTACTTC. Its protein is CASSRIAGGEQYF.

V and J are TRBV30 and TRBJ2-5; D remains ambiguous. The CDR3 consists of 12 residues. The V and J ends lost 3 bases and 5 bases respectively, with 10 bases between them. Germline CDR1 and CDR2: GTSNPN and SVGIG (reference sequence). CDR3 amino acids: CAWSQLLETQYF. CDR3 nucleotide sequence: TGTGCCTGGAGCCAACTCCTGGAGACCCAGTACTTC.

CDR3 nucleotide sequence: TGTGCCAGCAGCTTGGACTACGGTAGGGAGCAGTACTTC. This gives the protein CASSLDYGREQYF. The rearrangement joins TRBV6-2 or TRBV6-3 to TRBJ2-7; possible D gene TRBD2, 6 bases. The V gene's germline CDR1 is MNHEY and CDR2 SVGEGT. V shed 6 bases and J shed 7 bases, with 16 bases lying between them. This CDR3 region has 13 residues.

This clonotype has ten or more counts. This chain joins TRBV7-2 and TRBJ2-4; D remains ambiguous. CDR1 and CDR2 from the germline V gene are SGHTA and FQGNSA. CDR3 size: 15 residues. V lost 5 bases and J 1 base, leaving 12 bases between the germline ends. The CDR3 DNA is TGTGCCAGCAGCCCCGGGTCCCTGGCCAAAAACATTCAGTACTTC. Translating it yields CASSPGSLAKNIQYF.

This clonotype was seen more than once but under ten times. The V and J genes are TRBV7-8 and TRBJ1-6, with 10 bases that match TRBD1. The CDR3 is 14 amino acids. The junction had 5 bases not matched to a gene; V was cut back by 6 bases and J by 9 bases. Germline values: CDR1 SGHVS, CDR2 FQNEAQ. This CDR3 is CASSRDRGSSPLHF. For the CDR3, the DNA is TGTGCCAGCAGTCGGGACAGGGGAAGTTCACCCCTCCACTTT.

This clonotype was counted between two and nine times. This sequence joins TRBV15 and TRBJ2-1, with D perhaps matching TRBD1 (5 bases). Trimming removed 4 bases from V and 7 bases from J, with 17 bases in between. Germline CDR1 is LNHNV and CDR2 is YYDKDF (reference sequence). The CDR3 contains 15 residues. CDR3 bases: TGTGCCACCAGCATCTATAGGGGTGTAGGGAATGAGCAGTTCTTC. It specifies CATSIYRGVGNEQFF.

The chain has TRBV30 and TRBJ2-7, with D uncertain. Germline assignment: CDR1 GTSNPN and CDR2 SVGIG (reference sequence). The CDR3 is 16 amino acids. Trimming pared 3 bases from V and 0 bases from J, leaving 18 bases between. CDR3 bases: TGTGCCTGGAGCCCCCCCCGCGGCGGATCCTCCTACGAGCAGTACTTC. Amino acid sequence: CAWSPPRGGSSYEQYF.

This clonotype was detected a few times. The V and J genes are TRBV20-1 and TRBJ2-3, with 11 bases fitting TRBD1. CDR1 and CDR2 (germline): DFQATT, SNEGSKA (reference sequence). The junction had 1 base not matched to a gene; V was cut back by 1 base and J by 1 base. CDR3 length: 15 residues. The DNA for the CDR3 is TGCAGTGCTAGAGGGGACAGGGGGGGCACAGATACGCAGTATTTT. Its protein product is CSARGDRGGTDTQYF.

The rearrangement joins TRBV20-1 to TRBJ2-5, with 8 bases identical to TRBD1. Losses at the gene ends were 1 base for V and 4 bases for J; bases not matched to a gene: 5. The CDR3 loop spans 14 amino acids. Germline CDR1 and CDR2: DFQATT and SNEGSKA (reference sequence). DNA of the CDR3: TGCAGTGCTAGAGCACCGGACAGGGCAGAGACCCAGTACTTC. It encodes CSARAPDRAETQYF.

This clonotype was detected ten times or more. The chain links TRBV29-1 to TRBJ1-1; tentatively, D is TRBD1 (5 bases). Germline CDR1 and CDR2: SQVTM and ANQGSEA. There are 16 residues in the CDR3. Trimming removed 0 bases at V and 4 bases at J, with 18 bases between. The CDR3 sequence is CSVEEFGGYGATEAFF. CDR3 sequence (DNA): TGCAGCGTTGAAGAGTTTGGGGGATACGGGGCCACTGAAGCTTTCTTT. The full variable domain, rest sourced from reference TRBV29-1 and TRBJ1-1, is SAVISQKPSRDICQRGTSLTIQCQVDSQVTMMFWYRQQPGQSLTLIATANQGSEATYESGFVIDKFPISRPNLTFSTLTVSNMSPEDSSIYLCSVEEFGGYGATEAFFGQGTRLTVV.

This clonotype appeared a few times. The rearrangement links TRBV12-3 or TRBV12-4 to TRBJ2-5, with D perhaps matching TRBD2 (6 bases). CDR3 size: 13 residues. V gave up 3 bases and J gave up 7 bases, with 12 bases separating them. CDR3 region: CASSLGLSGTQYF. The CDR3 nucleotides read TGTGCCAGCAGTTTGGGACTTTCAGGGACCCAGTACTTC.

This clonotype has just a few counts. This chain connects TRBV12-3 or TRBV12-4 to TRBJ2-7, with TRBD2 matching 7 bases. The CDR3 covers 12 residues. Trimming cost V 8 bases and J 4 bases; bases outside gene matches: 5. This chain's CDR3 is CASPGRGYEQYF. CDR3 bases: TGTGCCAGCCCTGGGAGGGGATACGAGCAGTACTTC.

This chain's CDR3 is CASSWGTGQNIQYF. The CDR3 DNA reads TGTGCCAGCAGCTGGGGGACAGGTCAAAACATTCAGTACTTC. V usage is TRBV7-2 and J usage is TRBJ2-4; 8 bases fit TRBD1. The trim removed 4 bases at V and 5 bases at J, leaving 4 bases unmatched. The CDR3 totals 14 residues. Looked up from germline, CDR1 is SGHTA and CDR2 is FQGNSA.

This clonotype was detected only a few times. This chain uses TRBV7-2 with TRBJ2-1; the D call may be TRBD1 or TRBD2 (5 bases each). V gave up 8 bases and J gave up 2 bases, with 13 bases separating them. Germline V CDR1 and CDR2: SGHTA, FQGNSA. The length of the CDR3 is 14 residues. Here the CDR3 reads CASGRDGAYNEQFF. CDR3 DNA sequence: TGTGCCAGCGGCCGGGACGGTGCCTACAATGAGCAGTTCTTC.

The CDR3 nucleotides read TGTGCCAGCAGGCTATTCGGACTGGGAGACGGCGATGAGCAGTTCTTC. Protein: CASRLFGLGDGDEQFF. This chain joins TRBV7-3 and TRBJ2-1, with D perhaps TRBD2 (5 bases). Germline V gene data show CDR1 as SGHTA and CDR2 as FQGTGA. The CDR3 is made up of 16 amino acids. With 6 bases removed from V and 8 bases from J, the gap between germline ends came to 23 bases.

This clonotype turned up a few times. The chain has TRBV20-1 and TRBJ2-7; a possible D gene is TRBD2 (6 bases). The CDR3 totals 13 residues. Germline CDR1 is DFQATT and CDR2 is SNEGSKA (reference sequence). Trimming removed 3 bases from V and 7 bases from J, with 16 bases in between. The CDR3 bases are TGCAGTGCTAGCGGGAGTGTTACTTTGGAGCAGTACTTC. This encodes CSASGSVTLEQYF.